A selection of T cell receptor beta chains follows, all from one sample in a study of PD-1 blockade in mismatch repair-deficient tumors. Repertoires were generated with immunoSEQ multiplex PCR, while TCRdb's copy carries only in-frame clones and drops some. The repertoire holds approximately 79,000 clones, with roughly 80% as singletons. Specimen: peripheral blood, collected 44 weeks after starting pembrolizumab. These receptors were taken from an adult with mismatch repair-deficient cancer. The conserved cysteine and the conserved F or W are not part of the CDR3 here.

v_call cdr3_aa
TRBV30 AWSSKTLGGFGNQPQH
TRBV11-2 ASSQARLGEQY
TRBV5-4 ASSLYAGAGWEQY
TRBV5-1 ASSPPAYEQY
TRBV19 ASSISSGRPTTSTDTQY
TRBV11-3 ASSPGQGSTEQY
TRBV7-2 ASSKSGSSYNEQF
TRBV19 ASSTPGQIYEQY
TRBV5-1 ASRGSSGTDTQY
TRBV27 ASSLGPRGPSSYNEQF
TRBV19 ASSNLRSTTDTQY
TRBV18 ASSPAWGSEETQY
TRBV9 ASSVAGQGYNEQF
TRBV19 ASRLRHRGIQETQY
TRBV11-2 ASSFLGLDNEQF
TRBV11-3 ASTFDGDTEAF
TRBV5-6 ASSFTGGPTDTQY
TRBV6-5 ASSYADEQY